This TCR beta chain appears in the sequencing data of a study of spatial heterogeneity in lung cancer. This CDR3 contains 14 residues. Deletions cut 4 bases from V and 7 bases from J, with 14 bases between. Germline assignment: CDR1 MNHNS and CDR2 SASEGT. Notes on this clonotype: Its antigen is as yet unknown.

TCR cDNA molecules were tagged individually, and each one carried a unique molecular identifier. TCRdb reprocessed the 5' RACE reads via MiXCR and lists one record per CDR3 protein. The sample lists some 10,000 distinct CDR3 sequences; 8.5% to 10% were seen once. Specified time point: sample taken at primary tumor resection. Extraction of whole RNA from tumor, nontumor lung or frozen PBMC preceded unsorted sequencing. The donor group consisted of 55 to 85 patients who had untreated, early-stage non-small cell lung cancer. Study-level points and caveats: Resection blood, more than follow-up blood, showed ubiquitous expanded tumor TCRs.

The sample was PBMCs, taken at surgery. This TCR was sampled from a male donor with early-stage non-small cell lung cancer. The chain recombines TRBV6-1 with TRBJ2-1; TRBD2 is a possible D gene (7 bases). The CDR3 protein is CASSVLEGGNEQFF. DNA for the CDR3: TGTGCCAGCAGTGTCTTGGAGGGGGGGAATGAGCAGTTCTTC.